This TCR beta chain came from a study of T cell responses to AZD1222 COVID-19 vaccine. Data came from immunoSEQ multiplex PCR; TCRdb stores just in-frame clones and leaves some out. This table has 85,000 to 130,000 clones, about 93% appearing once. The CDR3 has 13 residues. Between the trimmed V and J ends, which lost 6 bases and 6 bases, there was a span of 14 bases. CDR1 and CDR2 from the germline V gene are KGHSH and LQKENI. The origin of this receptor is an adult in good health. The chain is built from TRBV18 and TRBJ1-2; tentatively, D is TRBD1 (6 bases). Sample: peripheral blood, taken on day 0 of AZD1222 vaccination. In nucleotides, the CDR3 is TGTGCCAGCTCCCAACAGGGAGGTCATGGCTACACCTTC. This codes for CASSQQGGHGYTF.